The clone carrying this T cell receptor beta chain was detected only a few times. The data were obtained in a study of blood T cell repertoires in COVID-19. This CDR3 region has 15 residues. V lost 4 bases to trimming and J lost 4 bases; unmatched junction nucleotides: 7. CDR1 and CDR2 (germline): MDHEN, SYDVKM. Authors' analysis steps: Reference gene primer amplification yielded estimated nucleated cell counts. Some clones are missing from TCRdb's copy, which holds only in-frame ones; the method was immunoSEQ multiplex PCR. V and J calls and clone size follow that table, whereas D and trimming were derived from the DNA. The data hold some 170,000 clones, with approximately 82% observed a single time. Recruits, aged 18 to 89 years, lived in 25 or so US areas. Participants had their cohort set by participant-reported clinical history.

The chain couples TRBV28 to TRBJ1-2, with TRBD1 identical over 9 bases. The sequencing input was PBMCs or T cells enriched from blood (not recorded which). The sequence came from a man in his forties or fifties who had recovered from COVID-19. CDR3 sequence (DNA): TGTGCCAGCAGTTCCGACAGGGGGGGAATCTATGGCTACACCTTC. Amino acid sequence: CASSSDRGGIYGYTF.